Shown below are 31 T cell receptor beta chains from a single sample sequenced in a study of CD8+ T cells in alopecia areata. RNA was isolated and reverse transcribed to cDNA, the sequencing template. Only in-frame clones appear in the TCRdb table, and some are missing; sequencing was by immunoSEQ multiplex PCR. Of approximately 140,000 clones in the sample, 87% were seen once. This sample comprised CD8+ T cells sorted from blood, obtained at week 0. Receptors were obtained from a human donor with alopecia areata.

The chain links TRBV13 to TRBJ1-1; D gene uncertain. Trimming stripped 4 bases from V and 6 bases from J, with 9 bases between. Germline loops: CDR1 PRHDT, CDR2 FYEKMQ (reference sequence). CDR3 size: 12 residues. CDR3 DNA: TGTGCCAGCAGCTCCTTACAACCTGAAGCTTTCTTT. Translation gives CASSSLQPEAFF.

The chain joins TRBV6-5 to TRBJ2-7, with D perhaps TRBD1 (6 bases). The CDR3 extends over 13 amino acids. Trimming pared 5 bases from V and 4 bases from J, leaving 12 bases between. Germline values: CDR1 MNHEY, CDR2 SVGAGI. The CDR3 DNA sequence: TGTGCCAGCAGTATAGGGACATCGTACGAGCAGTACTTC. Amino acid sequence: CASSIGTSYEQYF.

This clone was recorded only once. The V and J genes are TRBV9 and TRBJ2-2; D ambiguous. With 6 bases removed from V and 2 bases from J, the gap between germline ends came to 17 bases. The CDR3 length is 16 residues. Per the germline V gene, CDR1 is SGDLS and CDR2 is YYNGEE. DNA of the CDR3: TGTGCCAGCACCTTGGCGGAGACCCGCAACACCGGGGAGCTGTTTTTT. This sequence encodes CASTLAETRNTGELFF.

The rearrangement links TRBV29-1 to TRBJ1-2; no clear D. The CDR3 length is 14 residues. V was clipped by 0 bases and J by 0 bases, with 8 bases between them. The germline gives CDR1 SQVTM, CDR2 ANQGSEA. CDR3 residues: CSVEDAGPNYGYTF. The CDR3 DNA reads TGCAGCGTTGAAGATGCGGGTCCTAACTATGGCTACACCTTC.

The V and J genes are TRBV11-2 and TRBJ2-3; 7 positions agree with TRBD2. Per the germline V gene, CDR1 is SGHAT and CDR2 is FQNNGV. The ends lost 3 bases at V and 2 bases at J; junction bases unmatched: 5. The CDR3 has 15 residues. CDR3 loop: CASSFSGGSTDTQYF. CDR3 nucleotides: TGTGCCAGCAGCTTCTCGGGGGGTTCCACAGATACGCAGTATTTT.

This clone was seen only once. J is TRBJ1-5 and V is TRBV27; D gene unclear. CDR3 length: 11 amino acids. The germline V gene encodes CDR1 MNHEY and CDR2 SMNVEV (reference sequence). The germline V and J ends were trimmed by 4 bases and 5 bases, with 3 bases remaining between them. Here the CDR3 reads CASSSYQPQHF. CDR3 coding DNA: TGTGCCAGCAGTTCTTATCAGCCCCAGCATTTT.

CDR3 protein: CASSSGQGPYNEQFF. For the CDR3, the DNA is TGTGCCAGCAGCTCGGGACAGGGCCCCTACAATGAGCAGTTCTTC. This chain uses TRBV7-9 with TRBJ2-1; 9 nucleotides line up with TRBD1. The V gene end was trimmed by 4 bases and the J gene end by 2 bases; junction bases not matched to a gene: 3. This CDR3 is built from 15 residues. Germline V CDR1 and CDR2: SEHNR, FQNEAQ (reference sequence).

The genes are TRBV5-1 and TRBJ2-5; D is tentatively TRBD1 or TRBD2 (5 bases each). Trimming left V 4 bases short and J 1 base short, with 17 bases between. Germline V gene data show CDR1 as SGHRS and CDR2 as YFSETQ. This CDR3 comprises 16 residues. CDR3 sequence: CASSEWPGTAQETQYF. The CDR3 DNA reads as TGCGCCAGCAGCGAGTGGCCGGGGACGGCCCAAGAGACCCAGTACTTC.

This clone has a single count. V is TRBV27 and J is TRBJ2-1; no definite D call. The CDR3 is 13 residues long. Germline loops: CDR1 MNHEY, CDR2 SMNVEV (reference sequence). V lost 0 bases, J lost 8 bases, and 8 bases lay in between. The CDR3 nucleotides read TGTGCCAGCAGTTTATCAGTTTTCCATGAGCAGTTCTTC. The encoded protein is CASSLSVFHEQFF.

This clone was seen just once. The chain couples TRBV10-3 to TRBJ2-7; D not certain. V gave up 6 bases and J gave up 3 bases, with 12 bases separating them. Germline-derived CDR1 and CDR2 are ENHRY and SYGVKD. The CDR3 loop spans 13 amino acids. The DNA for the CDR3 is TGTGCCATCAGCGAAGGCGTCTTCTACGAGCAGTACTTC. As protein: CAISEGVFYEQYF.

J is TRBJ2-7 and V is TRBV15, with D tentatively TRBD2 (6 bases). The germline V and J ends were trimmed by 5 bases and 6 bases, with 8 bases remaining between them. CDR3 size: 11 residues. Germline lookup yields CDR1 LNHNV and CDR2 YYDKDF (reference sequence). CDR3 sequence reads: CATSAGSEQYF. Written as DNA, the CDR3 is TGTGCCACCAGCGCGGGGAGCGAGCAGTACTTC.

The CDR3 sequence: CASSSLSNTGELFF. The CDR3 coding sequence is TGTGCCAGCAGCTCACTATCGAACACCGGGGAGCTGTTTTTT. The rearrangement uses TRBV11-2 and TRBJ2-2; D is unclear. The ends were cut back, 4 bases at V and 0 bases at J, with 6 bases in the middle. Per the germline V gene, CDR1 is SGHAT and CDR2 is FQNNGV. The CDR3 covers 14 residues.

The chain combines TRBV5-1 with TRBJ1-1; D remains unclear. From germline, CDR1 is SGHRS and CDR2 YFSETQ. The CDR3 is made up of 12 amino acids. Trimming took off 5 bases at V and 2 bases at J, with 7 bases between the two ends. This chain's CDR3 is CASSYSNTEAFF. DNA of the CDR3: TGCGCCAGCAGTTATTCTAACACTGAAGCTTTCTTT.

The chain carries TRBV5-5 and TRBJ1-5; D gene uncertain. Trimming shortened V by 3 bases and J by 7 bases, and 17 bases separated the two germline ends. The germline V gene has CDR1 SGHKS and CDR2 YYEKEE (reference sequence). The CDR3 runs 15 residues. In DNA, the CDR3 is TGTGCCAGCAGCTCCCAAGCCTTGTTCGGGCAGCCCCAGCATTTT. Translated: CASSSQALFGQPQHF.

CDR3 protein: CASRSGGLNTEAFF. CDR3 sequence (DNA): TGTGCCAGCAGGAGTGGGGGTCTTAACACTGAAGCTTTCTTT. The rearrangement uses TRBV27 and TRBJ1-1; tentatively, D is TRBD1 (5 bases). V was trimmed by 6 bases and J by 2 bases, leaving 13 bases between them. This CDR3 spans 14 amino acids. Per germline, CDR1 MNHEY and CDR2 SMNVEV (reference sequence).

V usage is TRBV7-9 and J usage is TRBJ2-1; no clear D gene. CDR3 size: 15 residues. CDR1 SEHNR and CDR2 FQNEAQ come from the germline V gene (reference sequence). V was clipped by 5 bases and J by 1 base, with 12 bases between them. The CDR3: CASSHLSSSYNEQFF. The CDR3 nucleotides are TGTGCCAGCAGCCACCTTTCTTCATCCTACAATGAGCAGTTCTTC.

The gene calls are TRBV30 and TRBJ2-1; D uncertain. The length of the CDR3 is 14 residues. Germline assignment: CDR1 GTSNPN and CDR2 SVGIG (reference sequence). Trimming removed 0 bases at V and 2 bases at J, with 8 bases between. CDR3: CAWSVEVPYNEQFF. The CDR3 coding sequence is TGTGCCTGGAGTGTAGAAGTCCCCTACAATGAGCAGTTCTTC.

On this clone itself: The junction and the germline gene differ at one end; a read error may be behind it. The chain has TRBV10-2 and TRBJ2-3; 7 nucleotides match TRBD2. The CDR3 totals 14 residues. CDR1 and CDR2 from the germline V gene are WSHSY and SAAADI. CDR3: CASSQLAIADTQYF. For the CDR3, the DNA is TGCGCCAGCAGCCAACTAGCGATCGCAGATACACAGTATTTT.

The chain joins TRBV6-5 to TRBJ2-3; D unclear. The germline V gene encodes CDR1 MNHEY and CDR2 SVGAGI. The CDR3 covers 14 residues. The ends were cut back, 2 bases at V and 3 bases at J, with 9 bases in the middle. DNA for the CDR3: TGTGCCAGCAGTTACAGAGACGGGACAGATACGCAGTATTTT. Translated, it gives CASSYRDGTDTQYF.

This clone was seen only a few times. The genes are TRBV5-1 and TRBJ2-1, with 13 bases fitting TRBD2. The CDR3 contains 17 residues. Trimming removed 0 bases from V and 3 bases from J; junction bases left unmatched: 3. Looked up from germline, CDR1 is SGHRS and CDR2 is YFSETQ. CDR3 nucleotide sequence: TGCGCCAGCAGCTTGGGGACTAGCGGGAGTTTCTACAATGAGCAGTTCTTC. Encoded protein: CASSLGTSGSFYNEQFF.

V gene TRBV6-1 combines with J gene TRBJ1-5; the D is unclear. Germline V lookup: CDR1 MNHNS, CDR2 SASEGT. This CDR3 has 11 residues. Trimming cost V 2 bases and J 4 bases, with 0 bases left between them. The CDR3 region is CASSENQPQHF. The CDR3 nucleotides are TGTGCCAGCAGTGAAAATCAGCCCCAGCATTTT.

This chain connects TRBV6-5 to TRBJ1-2; D is uncertain. The V end was cut by 5 bases, the J end by 3 bases, with 13 bases between. This CDR3 has 14 amino acids. Looked up from germline, CDR1 is MNHEY and CDR2 is SVGAGI. This chain's CDR3 is CASSDLTDYYGYTF. CDR3 DNA: TGTGCCAGCAGTGACCTGACGGACTACTATGGCTACACCTTC.

This clone was picked up one time. The chain employs TRBV25-1 and TRBJ2-1; 10 bases agree with TRBD2. Germline CDR1 and CDR2: MGHDK and SYGVNS. This CDR3 spans 16 amino acids. V trimming: 0 bases; J trimming: 7 bases; junction bases outside the gene matches: 6. The CDR3 nucleotides read TGTGCCAGCAGTGAATATCTAGCGGGAGTTGGGAATGAGCAGTTCTTC. Protein: CASSEYLAGVGNEQFF.

The chain links TRBV9 to TRBJ2-1; D possibly corresponds to TRBD2 (5 bases). Trimming shortened V by 0 bases and J by 2 bases, and 9 bases separated the two germline ends. Germline V gives CDR1 SGDLS, CDR2 YYNGEE. The CDR3 contains 15 residues. The CDR3 bases are TGTGCCAGCAGCGTAGGAACGGGAACCTACAATGAGCAGTTCTTC. Its translation is CASSVGTGTYNEQFF.

The chain is built from TRBV4-1 and TRBJ2-4; D ambiguous. Trimming cost V 11 bases and J 13 bases, with 21 bases left between them. Germline V gene sequence: CDR1 MGHRA, CDR2 YSYEKL. The CDR3 runs to 12 residues. CDR3 DNA sequence: TGCGCCGCCTTGGGCGTAGAAGGAACCCAGTACTTC. Translating gives CAALGVEGTQYF.

The chain recombines TRBV2 with TRBJ2-1; tentatively, D is TRBD1 or TRBD2 (6 bases each). The CDR3 covers 18 residues. Trimming cost V 7 bases and J 5 bases, with 27 bases left between them. The germline gives CDR1 SNHLY, CDR2 FYNNEI. CDR3 in amino acids: CASTGGDQGSPLHNEQFF. The CDR3 coding sequence is TGTGCCAGCACCGGAGGGGATCAGGGGTCCCCTTTACACAATGAGCAGTTCTTC.

Note on this clone: The sample has other DNA sequences that encode this CDR3 too. The CDR3 DNA follows: TGTGCCAGCAGCTTAGAGACAGATACGCAGTATTTT. This gives the protein CASSLETDTQYF. V gene TRBV7-9 combines with J gene TRBJ2-3; unclear D gene. With 1 base removed from V and 3 bases from J, the gap between germline ends came to 2 bases. Germline V gene data show CDR1 as SEHNR and CDR2 as FQNEAQ (reference sequence). This CDR3 has 12 amino acids.

A few counts support this clone. This chain links TRBV7-6 with TRBJ2-3, with unresolved D. The CDR3 has 13 amino acids. Trimming removed 1 base from V and 6 bases from J, with 8 bases in between. Germline CDR1 is SGHVS and CDR2 is FNYEAQ. Here the CDR3 DNA reads TGTGCCAGCAGCTTAGACGTCTTTGATACGCAGTATTTT. Residues: CASSLDVFDTQYF.

This clone was picked up one time. This sequence joins TRBV7-6 and TRBJ1-3; D unresolved. V was shortened by 2 bases and J by 2 bases, with 7 bases between the two germline ends. The CDR3 extends over 14 amino acids. Germline CDR1 and CDR2: SGHVS and FNYEAQ. The CDR3 DNA reads TGTGCCAGCAGCTTAAGGGAAACTGGAAACACCATATATTTT. Amino acids: CASSLRETGNTIYF.

V usage is TRBV7-2 and J usage is TRBJ2-2; no definite D call. The CDR3 has 14 residues. Trimming shortened V by 2 bases and J by 7 bases, and 11 bases separated the two germline ends. CDR1 is SGHTA, CDR2 FQGNSA, per germline. CDR3 protein: CASSLLARYGELFF. Here the CDR3 DNA reads TGTGCCAGCAGCTTATTGGCCCGATACGGGGAGCTGTTTTTT.

Only one count was recorded for this clone. The V and J genes are TRBV11-2 and TRBJ2-1; 11 bases line up with TRBD2. The CDR3 length is 15 residues. V lost 5 bases, J lost 4 bases, and 4 bases stayed unmatched. In germline, CDR1 is SGHAT, CDR2 FQNNGV. The CDR3 DNA reads as TGTGCCAGCAGCGACCGGACTAGCGGGTACAATGAGCAGTTCTTC. Amino acid sequence: CASSDRTSGYNEQFF.